The T cell receptor (beta chain) described here comes from a study of CD8 T cells in Susac syndrome. Germline values: CDR1 MNHEY, CDR2 SVGEGT. V was shortened by 7 bases and J by 5 bases, with 11 bases between the two germline ends. CDR3 length: 12 amino acids. Random hexamers were used to reverse transcribe the RNA input (about 0.5 to 1 ug). TCRdb recomputed calls from the immunoSEQ multiplex PCR reads with MiXCR, one row per CDR3 protein. The sample carries 150,000 to 190,000 distinct CDR3 sequences, 95% recorded once. What was sequenced was CD4+ T cells from PBMCs. The rearrangement joins TRBV6-2 or TRBV6-3 to TRBJ2-5, with D unclear. This sequence originates from a human donor with Susac syndrome. The CDR3 DNA follows: TGTGCCAGCACCCAGGTCCGTGAGACCCAGTACTTC. Translating it yields CASTQVRETQYF.